This is a list of T cell receptor beta chains from one sample in a study of control samples from healthy donors and cancer patients. TCRdb's copy holds only in-frame clones and misses some; the assay was immunoSEQ multiplex PCR. The sample lists approximately 140,000 clones, over 85% occurring once. Sequenced input: blood. The receptor set was obtained from a man between 18 and 35 years old in good health. The CDR3 runs from the conserved cysteine through the conserved F or W. D genes are given only for firm matches. Clone size is not always given. Where it is, it says once, few, many or a class for expanded clones.

TGTGCCAGCAGCGTAGACGGTTATCAGCCCCAGCATTTT,CASSVDGYQPQHF,NA,TRBJ1-5,TRBV9,NA
TGTGCCAGCAGCTTGGGGGCCGCGACTAACACAGATACGCAGTATTTT,CASSLGAATNTDTQYF,NA,TRBJ2-3,TRBV5-8,NA
TGTGCCAGCAGTGAATACGAGACAGGGCCTGGCTACACCTTC,CASSEYETGPGYTF,TRBD1,TRBJ1-2,TRBV25-1,NA
TGTGCCAGCAGCCAGGCTCGGGCGACTGAAGCTTTCTTT,CASSQARATEAFF,NA,TRBJ1-1,TRBV4-2,once
TGCAGCGTTGAATCCCGCAGCCTGGAACGTTGGCTAGCCGGTTCCACAGATACGCAGTATTTT,CSVESRSLERWLAGSTDTQYF,NA,TRBJ2-3,TRBV29-1,NA
TGTGCCAGCTCCCTCATTTATAACGGACAGAATGAGGGTAATGAAAAACTGTTTTTT,CASSLIYNGQNEGNEKLFF,NA,TRBJ1-4,TRBV18,NA
TGTGCCAGCAGCCAAACAGGGTTTAATCAGCCCCAGCATTTT,CASSQTGFNQPQHF,NA,TRBJ1-5,TRBV7-8,NA
TGTGCTAGTGGTTTAGGGGTGGAGAACACTGAAGCTTTCTTT,CASGLGVENTEAFF,NA,TRBJ1-1,TRBV12-5,NA
TGTGCCAGCAGCTTTAGCGGGGGGCCTGATTACAATGAGCAGTTCTTC,CASSFSGGPDYNEQFF,TRBD2,TRBJ2-1,TRBV5-6,NA
TGTGCCAGTAGTATACAAGTAGCGGTGAGCTCCTACGAGCAGTACTTC,CASSIQVAVSSYEQYF,NA,TRBJ2-7,TRBV19,once
TGTGCCGTGATGCGGGGCTCCTACGAGCAGTACTTC,CAVMRGSYEQYF,NA,TRBJ2-7,TRBV10-3,NA
TGTGCCATCAGTGAGCCTAGCGCACATTACAATGAGCAGTTCTTC,CAISEPSAHYNEQFF,NA,TRBJ2-1,TRBV10-3,NA
TGTGCCAGCAGCCCTAGCGTTCCCACAGATACGCAGTATTTT,CASSPSVPTDTQYF,NA,TRBJ2-3,TRBV5-4,NA
TGTGCCAGCACCGACCGCGGGTCCTATGGCTACACCTTC,CASTDRGSYGYTF,NA,TRBJ1-2,TRBV6-6,NA
TGTGCCAGCAGCTTAGATCGGGAGCTGTTTTTT,CASSLDRELFF,NA,TRBJ2-2,TRBV7-9,once
TGTGCCATCGGGACAGGGGGCGAGGGCAATCAGCCCCAGCATTTT,CAIGTGGEGNQPQHF,TRBD1,TRBJ1-5,TRBV10-3,NA
TGTGCCAGCAGTAACTCGGGGGGCTCTGGCTACACCTTC,CASSNSGGSGYTF,NA,TRBJ1-2,TRBV27,NA
TGTGCCAGCTCACCCGGGACTAGCGGGAGGCTCGAATCCTACGAGCAGTACTTC,CASSPGTSGRLESYEQYF,TRBD2,TRBJ2-7,TRBV18,NA
TGTGCCAGCAGTTCCCTCGGACCAGGGGAGCTGTTTTTT,CASSSLGPGELFF,NA,TRBJ2-2,TRBV28,NA
TGCGCCAGCAGCCAAGCGGGGGTGGAAGAGACCCAGTACTTC,CASSQAGVEETQYF,NA,TRBJ2-5,TRBV4-1,NA
TGTGCCAGCAGTTACTTAGGTCAGCCCCAGCATTTT,CASSYLGQPQHF,NA,TRBJ1-5,TRBV6-2/TRBV6-3,NA
TGTGCCAGCAGCTCCGGGACAGGGAGAGGAAACACCATATATTTT,CASSSGTGRGNTIYF,TRBD1,TRBJ1-3,TRBV5-6,NA
TGTGCCAGTAGTCCCCGGGGGCGTTCCGGGGCCAACGTCCTGACTTTC,CASSPRGRSGANVLTF,NA,TRBJ2-6,TRBV19,NA
TGTGCCAGCAGCGAGAGGAGAGACAGGGGGCTAAACACTGAAGCTTTCTTT,CASSERRDRGLNTEAFF,TRBD1,TRBJ1-1,TRBV9,once
TGTGCCAGCTCACCAAGGGAAACTAATGAAAAACTGTTTTTT,CASSPRETNEKLFF,NA,TRBJ1-4,TRBV18,NA
TGTGCCAGCATTCGAGAATTGAACACTGAAGCTTTCTTT,CASIRELNTEAFF,NA,TRBJ1-1,TRBV2,NA
TGCAGCGTTGAAGTCGGCGTAGGTGAAGCTTTCTTT,CSVEVGVGEAFF,NA,TRBJ1-1,TRBV29-1,NA
TGTGCCAGCAGCGCCGACAGGGGCAAGTCACCCCTCCACTTT,CASSADRGKSPLHF,TRBD1,TRBJ1-6,TRBV2,NA
TGCAGCGTCCGAGCGTCCCCCGGTACTGGGGCCAACGTCCTGACTTTC,CSVRASPGTGANVLTF,NA,TRBJ2-6,TRBV29-1,NA
TGTGCCAGCAGCTTCCTACCAGGGAACACTGAAGCTTTCTTT,CASSFLPGNTEAFF,NA,TRBJ1-1,TRBV7-2,NA
TGCGCCAGCAGCTTGGACAGGGCGGAGACCCAGTACTTC,CASSLDRAETQYF,NA,TRBJ2-5,TRBV5-1,NA
TGTGCCAGCAGCTTACATGGGAACACCGGGGAGCTGTTTTTT,CASSLHGNTGELFF,NA,TRBJ2-2,TRBV11-3,NA
TGTGCCAGCAGTGAAGAACAAGAGGGGGTCTATGGCTACACCTTC,CASSEEQEGVYGYTF,NA,TRBJ1-2,TRBV6-1,NA
TGTGCCAGCAGCCCTCGACTCCGCGAATTCTCCTACGAGCAGTACTTC,CASSPRLREFSYEQYF,NA,TRBJ2-7,TRBV3-1/TRBV3-2,once
TGTGCCAGCAGCCTTAGAGGGCTGAGCGGGACAGATACGCAGTATTTT,CASSLRGLSGTDTQYF,NA,TRBJ2-3,TRBV3-1/TRBV3-2,once
TGTGCCAGCAGTTTGTGGCCGGCGGGATCTCAAGACTACACCTTC,CASSLWPAGSQDYTF,NA,TRBJ1-2,TRBV27,NA
TGCGCCAGCAGCTTGGAACGGGGGACTGAAGCTTTCTTT,CASSLERGTEAFF,NA,TRBJ1-1,TRBV5-1,NA
TGTGCCAGTAGTATAGATTTAGAAGACAATGAGCAGTTCTTC,CASSIDLEDNEQFF,NA,TRBJ2-1,TRBV19,NA
TGTGCCAGCAGCTTGGGCCTGGTTGGCTACACCTTC,CASSLGLVGYTF,NA,TRBJ1-2,TRBV5-4,NA
TGTGCCAGCAGTTCCCATTCCTCCGGGACCAACTATGGCTACACCTTC,CASSSHSSGTNYGYTF,NA,TRBJ1-2,TRBV6-2/TRBV6-3,NA
TGCGCCAGCAGCTTGGGGATAGATCGATTCTTC,CASSLGIDRFF,NA,TRBJ2-1,TRBV5-1,NA
TGTGCCAGCAGCGCCCACAGTGATGATCAGAATTCACCCCTCCACTTT,CASSAHSDDQNSPLHF,NA,TRBJ1-6,TRBV7-2,NA
TGTGCCTGGAGTTCCCGGACAGGGACGTTAACTGAAGCTTTCTTT,CAWSSRTGTLTEAFF,TRBD1,TRBJ1-1,TRBV30,NA
TGTGCCAGCAGGAACTCCATGAGCGCAGATACGCAGTATTTT,CASRNSMSADTQYF,NA,TRBJ2-3,TRBV28,NA
TGTGCCACCTTACCGAGCGGGGCTCTCTACGAGCAGTACTTC,CATLPSGALYEQYF,TRBD2,TRBJ2-7,TRBV24-1,NA
TGTGCCATCAGTGAGTCAACTAGCTTAGGTTACGAGCAGTACTTC,CAISESTSLGYEQYF,NA,TRBJ2-7,TRBV10-3,NA